Listed below are T cell receptor beta chains from one sample, sequenced in a study of blood T cell repertoires in COVID-19. Sequencing used immunoSEQ multiplex PCR; TCRdb keeps in-frame clones, though not all of them. Of fewer than 350,000 clones listed, roughly 87% are singletons. What was sequenced was peripheral blood. The receptors shown here come from an older woman with COVID-19, enrolled during active disease. The CDR3 runs from the conserved cysteine through the conserved F or W.

V	J	CDR3
TRBV19	TRBJ1-3	CAAQNREAGNTIYF
TRBV6-4	TRBJ2-1	CASSVLGTRDNEQFF
TRBV10-2	TRBJ1-6	CASSDSGNTSPLHF
TRBV5-1	TRBJ1-2	CASRPRTDIYGYTF
TRBV10-3	TRBJ2-3	CAISEQSTDTQYF
TRBV28	TRBJ1-5	CASRTSRRGRLNQPQHF
TRBV5-6	TRBJ2-7	CASSLSGAASYEQYF
TRBV5-1	TRBJ1-1	CASSLERQGAEAFF
TRBV5-1	TRBJ1-2	CASSLEQGPYGYTF
TRBV28	TRBJ1-5	CASSLGQGVYSNQPQHF
TRBV10-3	TRBJ2-3	CATMTGTSGGGSDTQYF
TRBV7-8	TRBJ2-5	CASSLGTSGGVQETQYF
TRBV5-1	TRBJ2-7	CASSSRQGAYEQYF
TRBV2	TRBJ1-6	CASRNTGTGGSPLHF
TRBV10-3	TRBJ1-2	CATAGGNYGYTF
TRBV10-3	TRBJ1-1	CAIRGTENTEAFF
TRBV5-1	TRBJ2-1	CASSLDGSSYNEQFF
TRBV18	TRBJ1-5	CASSPNKNQPQHF
TRBV5-5	TRBJ1-6	CASSLVGGISYNSPLHF
TRBV19	TRBJ1-3	CASKGDGNTIYF
TRBV6-5	TRBJ2-7	CASSYSGGPSYEQYF
TRBV28	TRBJ1-2	CASSFLAGAGYTF
TRBV5-4	TRBJ2-2	CASSLGRGEYTGELFF
TRBV15	TRBJ1-6	CATSRDPEGGSPLHF
TRBV4-2	TRBJ1-2	CASSPPGQNNYGYTF
TRBV2	TRBJ1-5	CASRGDRSNQPQHF
TRBV18	TRBJ2-3	CASSPLRGGTSTDTQYF
TRBV7-3	TRBJ2-1	CASSAGPYNEQFF
TRBV6-5	TRBJ1-6	CASGGGGNSPLHF
TRBV10-2	TRBJ2-1	CASSEHPPGGTPQFF
TRBV5-4	TRBJ2-3	CASSLDPDLKQYF
TRBV28	TRBJ2-5	CASIAGGRETQYF
TRBV3-1/TRBV3-2	TRBJ1-2	CASSLGGSGGYTF
TRBV5-1	TRBJ1-1	CASTTRQGAGTEAFF
TRBV7-6	TRBJ2-2	CASSERNGRAGELFF
TRBV18	TRBJ1-2	CASSPLDSDGYTF